This T cell receptor beta chain was sequenced in a study of blood T cell repertoires in COVID-19. The overall study: Acute and convalescent COVID-19 specimens originated in the United States, Italy and Spain.

Produced via immunoSEQ multiplex PCR; TCRdb's table is partial and in-frame only. This sample has roughly 16,000 clones, with around 90% found just once. This CDR3 is 14 amino acids long. Trimming took 1 base from V and 7 from J, leaving 10 bases between them. Germline V gene lookup returns CDR1 SGHAT and CDR2 FQNNGV. The chain recombines TRBV11-2 with TRBJ2-2, with a tentative D call TRBD1 (6 bases). Sequenced: peripheral blood. The receptor's source is a human donor in a cohort sampled during active COVID-19. The CDR3: CASSLAGVGGELFF. As DNA, the CDR3 is TGTGCCAGCAGCTTAGCAGGGGTTGGCGGGGAGCTGTTTTTT.